Listed below are T cell receptor beta chains from one sample, sequenced in a study of T-cell reconstitution after alpha-beta-depleted transplantation in children. One entry per CDR3 protein results from TCRdb running MiXCR on the PCR reads. Among hundreds of thousands of distinct CDR3 sequences listed, 16% were seen once. This specimen consisted of PBMCs, mostly from graft donor cells, obtained 360 days after TCRalphabeta/CD19-depleted stem cell transplant. These receptors all come from a male patient between 10 and 17 years old who had a stem cell transplant for acute lymphoblastic leukemia, so the T cells may come from the graft donor. CDR3s include the opening cysteine and the closing phenylalanine or tryptophan. A D gene is named only where the DNA matches it firmly. A clone size is listed for some rows: how often the clone was seen (once, few, many), or a class if it is expanded.

j_call v_call d_call clone_size cdr3_aa cdr3_nt
TRBJ2-7 TRBV19 TRBD2 few CASTPGSGFHEQYF TGTGCCAGTACCCCGGGTAGCGGGTTCCACGAGCAGTACTTC
TRBJ2-7 TRBV20-1 TRBD2 many CSASLAGETYEQYF TGCAGTGCCAGCCTAGCGGGAGAAACCTACGAGCAGTACTTC
TRBJ2-1 TRBV12-3/TRBV12-4 TRBD1 . CASSLSDRARYNEQFF TGTGCCAGCAGTTTATCCGACAGGGCAAGGTACAATGAGCAGTTCTTC
TRBJ2-7 TRBV3-1 TRBD2 few CASSQIAGSSYEQYF TGTGCCAGCAGCCAAATAGCGGGGAGCTCCTACGAGCAGTACTTC
TRBJ1-1 TRBV5-1 TRBD1 few CASSKRDRDTEAFF TGCGCCAGCAGCAAACGCGACAGGGACACTGAAGCTTTCTTT
TRBJ1-6 TRBV7-2 . . CASSLVSSGFPLHF TGTGCCAGCAGCTTAGTATCGTCCGGTTTTCCCCTCCACTTT
TRBJ2-2 TRBV29-1 . . CSVPDRNTGELFF TGCAGCGTTCCTGACAGGAACACCGGGGAGCTGTTTTTT
TRBJ2-1 TRBV18 TRBD2 few CASSPSSPFWGRVPDNEQFF TGTGCCAGCTCACCATCATCTCCTTTTTGGGGGAGGGTCCCCGACAATGAGCAGTTCTTC
TRBJ2-2 TRBV7-3 . few CASSLIGLAAVNTGELFF TGTGCCAGCAGCTTAATTGGACTGGCAGCCGTGAACACCGGGGAGCTGTTTTTT
TRBJ1-6 TRBV27 . few CASSPSPRAGVDNSPLHF TGTGCCAGCAGTCCATCGCCGAGGGCGGGGGTCGATAATTCACCCCTCCACTTT
TRBJ2-1 TRBV24-1 . few CATSDFNRFYNEQFF TGTGCCACCAGTGATTTTAACAGGTTTTACAATGAGCAGTTCTTC
TRBJ2-2 TRBV20-1 . few CSARDSLRGTGELFF TGCAGTGCTAGAGATTCCCTTAGGGGCACCGGGGAGCTGTTTTTT
TRBJ1-2 TRBV5-6 TRBD1 . CASSPTLAGQGDGYTF TGTGCCAGCAGTCCGACCTTAGCGGGACAGGGCGATGGCTACACCTTC
TRBJ1-1 TRBV6-1 TRBD1 few CASKGFRDRGLARYTEAFF TGTGCCAGCAAGGGTTTTAGGGACAGGGGGCTCGCCAGGTACACTGAAGCTTTCTTT
TRBJ2-2 TRBV29-1 . few CSVVAPDTGELFF TGCAGCGTTGTGGCCCCGGACACCGGGGAGCTGTTTTTT
TRBJ2-4 TRBV12-3/TRBV12-4 . . CASSASGDPGNIQYF TGTGCCAGCAGCGCGTCAGGGGATCCCGGAAACATTCAGTACTTC
TRBJ1-1 TRBV10-3 TRBD1 . CAISLDRGGTEAFF TGTGCCATCAGTTTAGACAGGGGTGGAACTGAAGCTTTCTTT
TRBJ2-7 TRBV28 . . CASFGGYEQYF TGTGCCAGCTTCGGGGGATACGAGCAGTACTTC
TRBJ2-6 TRBV20-1 TRBD1 once CSARWTGWRANVLTF TGCAGTGCTAGATGGACAGGGTGGAGGGCCAACGTCCTGACTTTC
TRBJ1-2 TRBV12-3/TRBV12-4 TRBD1 . CASGTGGESGYTF TGTGCCAGCGGAACAGGGGGTGAGAGTGGCTACACCTTC
TRBJ2-7 TRBV15 . many CATSRDRVGLYEQYF TGTGCCACCAGCAGGGACCGGGTGGGCCTATACGAGCAGTACTTC
TRBJ2-3 TRBV28 . many CASSLGRGTQYF TGTGCCAGCAGTTTAGGGCGCGGTACGCAGTATTTT
TRBJ2-1 TRBV7-9 . few CASSLAGAANEQFF TGTGCCAGCAGCTTAGCGGGCGCTGCCAATGAGCAGTTCTTC
TRBJ2-2 TRBV3-1 TRBD1 few CASSQRQGRPTPNTGELFF TGTGCCAGCAGCCAACGACAGGGACGTCCCACACCTAACACCGGGGAGCTGTTTTTT
TRBJ2-1 TRBV6-5 TRBD2 many CASSFGTSGDNEQFF TGTGCCAGCAGTTTTGGGACTAGCGGGGACAATGAGCAGTTCTTC
TRBJ2-7 TRBV12-3/TRBV12-4 . many CASSLMMSSYEQYF TGTGCCAGCAGTTTAATGATGAGCTCCTACGAGCAGTACTTC
TRBJ1-2 TRBV5-6 . . CASSFPWQGVGGYTF TGTGCCAGCAGCTTCCCCTGGCAGGGCGTGGGCGGCTACACCTTC
TRBJ2-1 TRBV5-1 . . CASSLEPAKVEQFF TGCGCCAGCAGCTTGGAACCAGCCAAGGTTGAGCAGTTCTTC
TRBJ2-7 TRBV10-3 . many CAISESGTGYEQYF TGTGCCATCAGTGAGTCGGGGACGGGCTACGAGCAGTACTTC
TRBJ2-1 TRBV30 TRBD2 . CAWSRLAGDNEQFF TGTGCCTGGAGCCGACTAGCGGGAGACAATGAGCAGTTCTTC
TRBJ2-2 TRBV7-8 . . CASSLSWRLPNTGELFF TGTGCCAGCAGCTTATCCTGGAGACTACCTAACACCGGGGAGCTGTTTTTT
TRBJ2-1 TRBV28 TRBD2 many CASSLLAVSHEQFF TGTGCCAGCAGTTTGCTAGCGGTGTCTCATGAGCAGTTCTTC
TRBJ2-1 TRBV29-1 . many CSVDVAHEQFF TGCAGCGTTGATGTAGCACATGAGCAGTTCTTC
TRBJ2-1 TRBV5-1 TRBD2 many CASSPRPSGYNEQFF TGCGCCAGCAGCCCCCGGCCTAGCGGGTATAATGAGCAGTTCTTC
TRBJ2-5 TRBV27 TRBD2 . CASTRSGGETQYF TGTGCCAGCACCCGTAGCGGGGGGGAGACCCAGTACTTC
TRBJ2-7 TRBV29-1 . many CSVGAASSYEQYF TGCAGCGTTGGGGCAGCTAGCTCCTACGAGCAGTACTTC
TRBJ2-3 TRBV11-2 TRBD2 . CASSTGLAGGVAGTDTQYF TGTGCCAGCAGCACGGGACTAGCGGGAGGTGTGGCGGGCACAGATACGCAGTATTTT
TRBJ2-1 TRBV7-9 . few CASSYTGDSNEQFF TGTGCCAGCAGCTATACAGGGGACTCCAATGAGCAGTTCTTC
TRBJ2-1 TRBV20-1 . . CSPRGWTTRNEQFF TGCAGCCCCCGGGGGTGGACTACCCGGAATGAGCAGTTCTTC
TRBJ2-7 TRBV14 . . CASSQDWLPPYEQYF TGTGCCAGCAGCCAAGATTGGCTACCCCCCTACGAGCAGTACTTC
TRBJ2-7 TRBV29-1 . many CSVVTHEQYF TGCAGCGTTGTCACCCACGAGCAGTACTTC
TRBJ2-7 TRBV12-3/TRBV12-4 . few CASSGPRSSYEQYF TGTGCCAGCAGCGGACCCCGAAGCTCCTACGAGCAGTACTTC
TRBJ1-5 TRBV12-3/TRBV12-4 . few CASSLPVNQPQHF TGTGCCAGCAGTTTACCCGTCAATCAGCCCCAGCATTTT
TRBJ1-3 TRBV25-1 . few CASTQGSGNTIYF TGTGCCAGCACCCAGGGCTCTGGAAACACCATATATTTT
TRBJ2-1 TRBV19 TRBD2 . CASNLLAGGTNEQFF TGTGCCAGTAACTTACTAGCGGGCGGAACCAATGAGCAGTTCTTC